The 14 T cell receptor beta chains listed next were all sequenced from one sample in a study of cytomegalovirus exposure and HLA in healthy donors. TCRdb's table, derived via immunoSEQ multiplex PCR, lists solely in-frame clones and lacks some. The repertoire includes hundreds of thousands of clones, 83% of them detected once, and 4.5% to 6% sits in the top ten. Source material: PBMCs. Source of these receptors: a woman younger than 35 in good health and CMV-seronegative.

The CDR3 sequence is CASTPQGVLMNTEAFF. The CDR3 nucleotides are TGTGCCAGCACTCCGCAGGGGGTTCTCATGAACACTGAAGCTTTCTTT. The V gene is TRBV2, the J gene TRBJ1-1, with TRBD1 matching 7 bases. CDR3 length equals 16 residues. With V trimmed by 7 bases and J by 0 bases, 11 bases remained unmatched. Per the germline V gene, CDR1 is SNHLY and CDR2 is FYNNEI.

The CDR3 region has the DNA TGTGCCAGCAGTACACAGGGTCGGCCTGAAGCTTTCTTT. This sequence encodes CASSTQGRPEAFF. V and J are TRBV6-5 and TRBJ1-1, with D possibly being TRBD1 (6 bases). Trimming removed 5 bases at V and 6 bases at J, with 13 bases between. The CDR3 extends over 13 amino acids. Germline CDR1 and CDR2: MNHEY and SVGAGI.

The CDR3 is CASSYSRGSYNEQFF. CDR3 DNA: TGTGCCAGCAGTTACTCACGGGGCTCCTACAATGAGCAGTTCTTC. V gene TRBV6-5 combines with J gene TRBJ2-1, with D perhaps matching TRBD2 (5 bases). CDR1 MNHEY and CDR2 SVGAGI come from the germline V gene. Trimming removed 0 bases at V and 0 bases at J, with 6 bases between. This CDR3 comprises 15 residues.

Only one count was recorded for this clone. The gene calls are TRBV27 and TRBJ2-1; D gene uncertain. CDR1 is MNHEY, CDR2 SMNVEV, per germline (reference sequence). V lost 5 bases and J lost 10, with 9 bases in between. CDR3 length: 11 residues. The CDR3 nucleotides read TGTGCCAGCAGTCCCGGCTGGGAGCAGTTCTTC. Translating gives CASSPGWEQFF.

CDR3 residues: CASRGAGAATEAFF. The CDR3 coding sequence is TGCGCCAGCAGGGGAGCAGGGGCGGCCACTGAAGCTTTCTTT. The rearrangement links TRBV5-1 to TRBJ1-1, with D maybe TRBD1 (6 bases). The V gene's germline CDR1 is SGHRS and CDR2 YFSETQ. The CDR3 spans 14 residues. V shed 5 bases and J shed 4 bases, with 15 bases lying between them.

The chain combines TRBV18 with TRBJ2-2, with a weak D call TRBD1 (5 bases). This CDR3 comprises 16 residues. Germline loops: CDR1 KGHSH, CDR2 LQKENI. V shed 2 bases and J shed 0 bases, with 10 bases lying between them. The CDR3 reads CASSPWTSPNTGELFF. Written as DNA, the CDR3 is TGTGCCAGCTCACCATGGACAAGCCCGAACACCGGGGAGCTGTTTTTT.

The chain recombines TRBV29-1 with TRBJ1-1; D not certain. Germline V gene data show CDR1 as SQVTM and CDR2 as ANQGSEA. V lost 4 bases, J lost 1 base, and 16 bases lay in between. This CDR3 comprises 15 residues. The CDR3 here is CSVGAEGRGNTEAFF. DNA of the CDR3: TGCAGCGTTGGAGCGGAGGGTAGAGGGAACACTGAAGCTTTCTTT. Full variable domain (outside the CDR3, taken from reference TRBV29-1 and TRBJ1-1): SAVISQKPSRDICQRGTSLTIQCQVDSQVTMMFWYRQQPGQSLTLIATANQGSEATYESGFVIDKFPISRPNLTFSTLTVSNMSPEDSSIYLCSVGAEGRGNTEAFFGQGTRLTVV.

The chain joins TRBV6-6 to TRBJ2-7; perhaps TRBD2 as D (7 bases). The V end lost 7 bases, the J end lost 5 bases, and 18 bases lay between the germline ends. Germline CDR1 and CDR2: MNHNY and SVGAGI (reference sequence). The CDR3 runs 14 residues. In DNA, the CDR3 is TGTGCCAGCACCCATCCCGGGGGGCTGGACGAGCAGTACTTC. Residues: CASTHPGGLDEQYF.

This clone showed up just a few times. The chain recombines TRBV11-1 with TRBJ2-1; TRBD2 might be the D (6 bases). The CDR3 is 14 amino acids. The germline V gene has CDR1 SGHAT and CDR2 FQDESV (reference sequence). V lost 5 bases to trimming and J lost 4 bases, with 12 bases between them. CDR3 loop: CASSQLAVYNEQFF. Here the CDR3 DNA reads TGTGCCAGCAGCCAATTAGCGGTTTACAATGAGCAGTTCTTC.

V gene TRBV2 combines with J gene TRBJ2-2; either TRBD1 or TRBD2 may supply D (5 bases each). Trimming left V 4 bases short and J 4 bases short, with 10 bases between. The CDR3 runs 14 residues. Per the germline V gene, CDR1 is SNHLY and CDR2 is FYNNEI. The CDR3 loop reads CASSAQGPTGELFF. DNA for the CDR3: TGTGCCAGCAGTGCCCAGGGACCCACCGGGGAGCTGTTTTTT. Filled out from reference TRBV2 and TRBJ2-2, the complete variable domain reads EPEVTQTPSHQVTQMGQEVILRCVPISNHLYFYWYRQILGQKVEFLVSFYNNEISEKSEIFDDQFSVERPDGSNFTLKIRSTKLEDSAMYFCASSAQGPTGELFFGEGSRLTVL.

The J gene is TRBJ2-1, the V gene TRBV11-2; D is possibly TRBD1 (5 bases). CDR1 SGHAT and CDR2 FQNNGV come from the germline V gene. Deletions cut 0 bases from V and 6 bases from J, with 9 bases between. The CDR3 has 14 amino acids. The CDR3 DNA reads as TGTGCCAGCAGCTTAGAGAGGACAATCAATGAGCAGTTCTTC. Protein product: CASSLERTINEQFF.

This sequence joins TRBV6-5 and TRBJ2-1; the D call may be TRBD1 or TRBD2 (6 bases each). The CDR3 runs to 12 residues. Germline values: CDR1 MNHEY, CDR2 SVGAGI. The V end was cut by 11 bases, the J end by 2 bases, with 10 bases between. The CDR3 nucleotides read TGTGCCGCGGGACAAACCTACAATGAGCAGTTCTTC. Its translation: CAAGQTYNEQFF.

The chain carries TRBV27 and TRBJ2-5; TRBD1 might be the D (6 bases). With 3 bases removed from V and 10 bases from J, the gap between germline ends came to 12 bases. The CDR3 extends over 12 amino acids. Germline V lookup: CDR1 MNHEY, CDR2 SMNVEV (reference sequence). Here the CDR3 reads CASSFQGRVQYF. In DNA form, the CDR3 reads TGTGCCAGCAGTTTTCAGGGGAGAGTCCAGTACTTC.

This chain connects TRBV27 to TRBJ1-2; D might be TRBD1 (6 bases). The germline V and J ends were trimmed by 4 bases and 9 bases, with 15 bases remaining between them. The length of the CDR3 is 13 residues. CDR1 is MNHEY and CDR2 is SMNVEV in the germline V gene (reference sequence). The CDR3 reads CASSSRADRSYTF. CDR3 coding DNA: TGTGCCAGCAGTTCTAGGGCCGACAGGAGCTACACCTTC.